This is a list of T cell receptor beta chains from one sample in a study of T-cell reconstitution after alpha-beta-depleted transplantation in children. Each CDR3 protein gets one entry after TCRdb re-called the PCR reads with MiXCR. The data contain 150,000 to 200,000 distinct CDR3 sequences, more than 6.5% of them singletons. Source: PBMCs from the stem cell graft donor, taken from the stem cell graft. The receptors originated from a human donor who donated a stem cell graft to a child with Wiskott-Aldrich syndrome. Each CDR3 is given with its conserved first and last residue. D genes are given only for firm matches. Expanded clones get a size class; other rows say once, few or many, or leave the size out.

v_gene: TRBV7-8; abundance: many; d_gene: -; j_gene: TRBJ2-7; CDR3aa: CASSRSGDLGEQYF; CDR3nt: TGTGCCAGCAGCCGGTCGGGGGATTTGGGCGAGCAGTACTTC
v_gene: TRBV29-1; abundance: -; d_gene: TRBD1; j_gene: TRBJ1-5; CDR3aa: CSVGTGVGNQPQHF; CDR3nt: TGCAGCGTGGGGACAGGGGTTGGCAATCAGCCCCAGCATTTT
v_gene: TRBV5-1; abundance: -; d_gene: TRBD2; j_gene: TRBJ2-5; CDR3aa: CASSLRSGGRETQYF; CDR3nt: TGCGCCAGCAGCTTGCGGTCGGGGGGGCGAGAGACCCAGTACTTC
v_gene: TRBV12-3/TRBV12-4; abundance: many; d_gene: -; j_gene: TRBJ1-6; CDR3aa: CASSLGGPGNSPLHF; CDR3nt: TGTGCCAGCAGTTTAGGCGGGCCGGGAAATTCACCCCTCCACTTT
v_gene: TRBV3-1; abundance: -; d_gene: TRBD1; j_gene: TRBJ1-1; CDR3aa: CASSDPGQQAFF; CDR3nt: TGTGCCAGCAGCGACCCGGGACAGCAAGCTTTCTTT
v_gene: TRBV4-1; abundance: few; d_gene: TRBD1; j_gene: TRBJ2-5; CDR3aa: CASSQPGGTGAVPVTQYF; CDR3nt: TGCGCCAGCAGCCAGCCAGGGGGGACAGGGGCTGTTCCTGTGACCCAGTACTTC
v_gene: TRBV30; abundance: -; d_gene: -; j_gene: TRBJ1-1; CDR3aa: CAWSVLIGGNTEAFF; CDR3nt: TGTGCCTGGAGTGTACTCATTGGAGGGAACACTGAAGCTTTCTTT
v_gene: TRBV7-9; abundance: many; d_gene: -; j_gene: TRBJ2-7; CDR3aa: CASSLGPNTYEQYF; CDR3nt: TGTGCCAGCAGCTTAGGGCCAAATACCTACGAGCAGTACTTC
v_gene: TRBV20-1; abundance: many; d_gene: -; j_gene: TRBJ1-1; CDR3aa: CSASFPGPGTEAFF; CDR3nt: TGCAGTGCTAGCTTCCCCGGGCCGGGCACTGAAGCTTTCTTT
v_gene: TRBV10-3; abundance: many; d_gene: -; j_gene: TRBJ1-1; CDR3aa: CAIRGPERERLAFF; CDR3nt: TGTGCCATCAGGGGACCAGAACGGGAGAGGTTAGCTTTCTTT
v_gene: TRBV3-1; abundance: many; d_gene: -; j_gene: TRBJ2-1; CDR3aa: CASSWGDEQFF; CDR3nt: TGTGCCAGCTCTTGGGGTGATGAGCAGTTCTTC
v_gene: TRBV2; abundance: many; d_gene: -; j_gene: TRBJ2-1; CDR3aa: CASSAVTPNEQFF; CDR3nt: TGTGCCAGCAGTGCTGTGACTCCCAATGAGCAGTTCTTC
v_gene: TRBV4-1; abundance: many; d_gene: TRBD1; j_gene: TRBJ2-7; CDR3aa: CASSQRMPGGTGVNEQYF; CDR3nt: TGCGCCAGCAGCCAAAGGATGCCGGGCGGGACAGGGGTTAACGAGCAGTACTTC
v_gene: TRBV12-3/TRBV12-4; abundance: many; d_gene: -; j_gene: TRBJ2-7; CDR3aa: CASSPHGQGGNEQYF; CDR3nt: TGTGCCAGCAGTCCCCACGGCCAGGGTGGAAATGAGCAGTACTTC
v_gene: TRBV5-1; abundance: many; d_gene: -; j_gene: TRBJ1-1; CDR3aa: CASSLAEGTEAFF; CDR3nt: TGCGCCAGCAGCTTGGCGGAGGGGACTGAAGCTTTCTTT
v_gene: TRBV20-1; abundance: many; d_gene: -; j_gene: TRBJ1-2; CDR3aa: CSAAGRGRGGNYGYTF; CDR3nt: TGCAGTGCTGCAGGAAGAGGTAGAGGGGGAAACTATGGCTACACCTTC
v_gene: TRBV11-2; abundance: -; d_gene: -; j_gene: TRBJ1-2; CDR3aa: CASSLEGVVYGYTF; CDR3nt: TGTGCCAGCAGCTTAGAAGGGGTGGTATATGGCTACACCTTC
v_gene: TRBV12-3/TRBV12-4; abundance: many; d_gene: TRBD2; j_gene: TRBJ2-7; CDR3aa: CASSPGGGEQYF; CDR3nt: TGTGCCAGCAGTCCGGGGGGAGGCGAGCAGTACTTC
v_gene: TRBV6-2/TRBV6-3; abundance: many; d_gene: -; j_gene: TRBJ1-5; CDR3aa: CASSYWASNQPQHF; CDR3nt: TGTGCCAGCAGTTACTGGGCCAGCAATCAGCCCCAGCATTTT
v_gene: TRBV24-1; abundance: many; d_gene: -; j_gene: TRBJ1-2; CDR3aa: CATSDNPGLTRDYGYTF; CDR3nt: TGTGCCACCAGTGATAACCCCGGGCTCACAAGAGACTATGGCTACACCTTC
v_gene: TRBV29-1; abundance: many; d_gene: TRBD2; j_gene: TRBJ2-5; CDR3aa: CSVLGLAGQETQYF; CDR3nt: TGCAGCGTTCTGGGACTAGCGGGACAAGAGACCCAGTACTTC
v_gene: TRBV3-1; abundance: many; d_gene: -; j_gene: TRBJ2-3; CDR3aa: CASSQEHPTQYF; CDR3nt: TGTGCCAGCAGCCAAGAACATCCAACGCAGTATTTT
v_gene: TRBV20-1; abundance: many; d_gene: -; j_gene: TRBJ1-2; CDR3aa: CSARDDRLEHGYTF; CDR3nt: TGCAGTGCTAGAGATGACAGGCTGGAGCATGGCTACACCTTC
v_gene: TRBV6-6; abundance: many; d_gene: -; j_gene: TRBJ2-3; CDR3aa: CASRDTSTDTQYF; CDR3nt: TGTGCCAGCAGGGACACAAGTACAGATACGCAGTATTTT
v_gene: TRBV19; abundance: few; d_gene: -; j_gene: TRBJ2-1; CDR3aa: CASSIVFGRPGSSYNEQFF; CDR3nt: TGTGCCAGTAGTATAGTATTCGGTCGTCCTGGCAGCTCCTACAATGAGCAGTTCTTC
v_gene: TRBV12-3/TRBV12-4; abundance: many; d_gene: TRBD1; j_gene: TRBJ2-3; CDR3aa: CASRPGQGFADTQYF; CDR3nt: TGTGCCAGCAGACCGGGACAGGGTTTCGCAGATACGCAGTATTTT
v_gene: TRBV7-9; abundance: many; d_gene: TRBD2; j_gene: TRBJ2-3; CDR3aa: CASSSTSSGFTDTQYF; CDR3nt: TGTGCCAGCAGCTCCACCTCTAGCGGTTTCACAGATACGCAGTATTTT
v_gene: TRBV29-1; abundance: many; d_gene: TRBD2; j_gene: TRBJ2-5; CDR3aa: CSVEATSGRETQYF; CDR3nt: TGCAGCGTTGAAGCGACTAGCGGGAGAGAGACCCAGTACTTC
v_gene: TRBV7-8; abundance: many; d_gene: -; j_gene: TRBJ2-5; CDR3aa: CASSSLEAGKETQYF; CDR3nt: TGTGCCAGCAGCTCATTAGAGGCGGGAAAAGAGACCCAGTACTTC
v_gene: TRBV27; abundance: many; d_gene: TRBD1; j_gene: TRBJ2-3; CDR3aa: CASSLSVRGRTDTQYF; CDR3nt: TGTGCCAGCAGTTTATCAGTCAGGGGGCGAACAGATACGCAGTATTTT
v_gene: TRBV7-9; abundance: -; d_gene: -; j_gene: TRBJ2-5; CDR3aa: CASSFASVRRTQYF; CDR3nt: TGTGCCAGCAGCTTTGCATCGGTTCGAAGGACCCAGTACTTC
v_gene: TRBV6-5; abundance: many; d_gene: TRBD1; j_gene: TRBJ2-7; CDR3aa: CASSYAKGDRFPYEQYF; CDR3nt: TGTGCCAGCAGTTACGCGAAGGGGGACAGGTTTCCCTACGAGCAGTACTTC
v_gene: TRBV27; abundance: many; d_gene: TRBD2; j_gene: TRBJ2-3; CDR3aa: CASSQTSGGARDTQYF; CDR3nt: TGTGCCAGCAGTCAGACTAGCGGGGGGGCCCGAGATACGCAGTATTTT
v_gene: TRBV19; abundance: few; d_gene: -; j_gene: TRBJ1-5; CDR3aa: CASSITAFNQPQHF; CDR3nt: TGTGCCAGTAGTATTACGGCATTTAATCAGCCCCAGCATTTT
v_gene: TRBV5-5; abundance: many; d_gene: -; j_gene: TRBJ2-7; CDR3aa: CASSFGEWYEQYF; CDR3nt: TGTGCCAGCAGCTTCGGGGAGTGGTACGAGCAGTACTTC
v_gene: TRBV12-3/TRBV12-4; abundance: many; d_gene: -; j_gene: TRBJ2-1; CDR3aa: CASSFTSNNEQFF; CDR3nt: TGTGCCAGCAGTTTTACCTCAAACAATGAGCAGTTCTTC
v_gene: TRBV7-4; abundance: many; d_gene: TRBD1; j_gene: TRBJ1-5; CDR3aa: CASSLVGTGSHYSNQPQHF; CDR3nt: TGTGCCAGCAGCTTGGTCGGGACAGGGAGCCATTATAGCAATCAGCCCCAGCATTTT
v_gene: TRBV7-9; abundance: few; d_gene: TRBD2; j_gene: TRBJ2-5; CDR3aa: CASSFGSGGPQETQYF; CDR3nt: TGTGCCAGCAGCTTTGGTAGCGGGGGGCCCCAAGAGACCCAGTACTTC
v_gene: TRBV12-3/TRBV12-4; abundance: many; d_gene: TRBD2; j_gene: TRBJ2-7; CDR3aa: CASSSRGRDHEQYF; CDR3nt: TGTGCCAGCAGTTCACGCGGGAGAGACCACGAGCAGTACTTC
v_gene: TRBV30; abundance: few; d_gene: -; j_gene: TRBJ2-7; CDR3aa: CAWRTGFSSYEQYF; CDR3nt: TGTGCCTGGAGAACAGGGTTCAGCTCCTACGAGCAGTACTTC
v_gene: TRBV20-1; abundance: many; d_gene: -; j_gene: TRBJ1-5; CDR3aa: CSARVSRVGVYSNQPQHF; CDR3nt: TGCAGTGCTAGAGTATCCAGGGTCGGGGTTTATAGCAATCAGCCCCAGCATTTT
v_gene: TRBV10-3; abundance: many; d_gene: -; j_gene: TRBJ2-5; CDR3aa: CAIKGALGEETQYF; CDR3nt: TGTGCCATCAAGGGAGCATTGGGGGAAGAGACCCAGTACTTC
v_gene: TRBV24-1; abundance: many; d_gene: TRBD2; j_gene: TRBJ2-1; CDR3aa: CATSPLADNEQFF; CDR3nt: TGTGCCACCAGTCCACTAGCGGACAATGAGCAGTTCTTC
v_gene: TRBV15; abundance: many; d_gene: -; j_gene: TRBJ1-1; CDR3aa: CATSRDRMGTEAFF; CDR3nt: TGTGCCACCAGCAGAGATCGGATGGGCACTGAAGCTTTCTTT
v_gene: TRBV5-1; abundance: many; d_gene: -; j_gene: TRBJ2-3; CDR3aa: CASSKPVTDYLTDTQYF; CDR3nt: TGCGCCAGCAGCAAGCCAGTTACAGATTACCTCACAGATACGCAGTATTTT
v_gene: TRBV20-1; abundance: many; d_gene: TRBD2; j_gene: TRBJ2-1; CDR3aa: CSAPTSGRYNEQFF; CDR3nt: TGCAGTGCCCCGACTAGCGGGAGATACAATGAGCAGTTCTTC
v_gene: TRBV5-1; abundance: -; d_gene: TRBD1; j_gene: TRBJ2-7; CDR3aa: CASSQGQGVPYEQYF; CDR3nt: TGCGCCAGCAGCCAAGGACAGGGTGTCCCCTACGAGCAGTACTTC
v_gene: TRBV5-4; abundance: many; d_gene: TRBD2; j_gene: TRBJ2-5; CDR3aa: CASRDRKSTSGIETQYF; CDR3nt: TGTGCCAGCAGAGACCGAAAATCTACTAGCGGGATAGAGACCCAGTACTTC
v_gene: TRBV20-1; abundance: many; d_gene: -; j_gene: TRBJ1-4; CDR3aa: CSARDPSGGTNEKLFF; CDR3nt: TGCAGTGCGAGAGACCCATCTGGAGGGACTAATGAAAAACTGTTTTTT
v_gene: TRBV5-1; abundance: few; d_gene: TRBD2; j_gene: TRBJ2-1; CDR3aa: CASRPAGGYNEQFF; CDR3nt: TGCGCCAGCAGGCCAGCGGGGGGCTACAATGAGCAGTTCTTC
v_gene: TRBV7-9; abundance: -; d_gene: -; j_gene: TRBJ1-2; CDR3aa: CASTQEGRGYTF; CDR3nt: TGTGCCAGCACCCAAGAGGGGAGAGGCTACACCTTC
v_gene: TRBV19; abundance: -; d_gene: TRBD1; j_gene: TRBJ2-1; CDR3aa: CASSRIAGTENEQFF; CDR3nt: TGTGCCAGTAGTAGAATAGCCGGGACAGAGAATGAGCAGTTCTTC